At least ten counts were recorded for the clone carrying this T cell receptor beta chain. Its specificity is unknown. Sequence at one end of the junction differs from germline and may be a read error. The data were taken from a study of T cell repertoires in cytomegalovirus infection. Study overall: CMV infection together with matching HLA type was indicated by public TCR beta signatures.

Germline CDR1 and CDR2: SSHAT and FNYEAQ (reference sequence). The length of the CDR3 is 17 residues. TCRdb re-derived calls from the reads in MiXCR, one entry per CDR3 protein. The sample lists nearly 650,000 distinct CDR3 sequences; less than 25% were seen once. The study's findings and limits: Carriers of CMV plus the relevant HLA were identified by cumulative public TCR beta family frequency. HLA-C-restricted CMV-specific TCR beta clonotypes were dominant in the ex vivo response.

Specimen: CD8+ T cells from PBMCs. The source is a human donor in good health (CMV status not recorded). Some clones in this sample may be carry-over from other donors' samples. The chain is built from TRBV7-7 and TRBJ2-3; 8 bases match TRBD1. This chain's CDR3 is CASSPIGQGPSTDTQYF. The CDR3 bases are TGTGCTAGCAGCCCTATCGGACAGGGCCCTAGCACAGATACGCAGTATTTT.